The T cell receptor (beta chain) described here comes from a study of sequential checkpoint blockade in melanoma. There are 12 residues in the CDR3. CDR1 MNHGY and CDR2 SAAAGT come from the germline V gene. V was shortened by 5 bases and J by 7 bases, with 9 bases between the two germline ends. Noted treatment: randomized to nivolumab then ipilimumab (arm A) or the reverse (arm B). Data came from immunoSEQ multiplex PCR; TCRdb stores just in-frame clones and leaves some out. This table holds 4,000 to 5,500 clones, around a third found once. The specimen comprised tumor tissue (inferred from file names), sampled from a patient given nivolumab and ipilimumab in sequence. This sequence was found in a human donor with melanoma. This chain uses TRBV6-8 with TRBJ1-5; D gene ambiguous. The CDR3 sequence is CASSEAGQPQHF. CDR3 nucleotide sequence: TGTGCCAGCAGTGAGGCCGGACAGCCCCAGCATTTT.